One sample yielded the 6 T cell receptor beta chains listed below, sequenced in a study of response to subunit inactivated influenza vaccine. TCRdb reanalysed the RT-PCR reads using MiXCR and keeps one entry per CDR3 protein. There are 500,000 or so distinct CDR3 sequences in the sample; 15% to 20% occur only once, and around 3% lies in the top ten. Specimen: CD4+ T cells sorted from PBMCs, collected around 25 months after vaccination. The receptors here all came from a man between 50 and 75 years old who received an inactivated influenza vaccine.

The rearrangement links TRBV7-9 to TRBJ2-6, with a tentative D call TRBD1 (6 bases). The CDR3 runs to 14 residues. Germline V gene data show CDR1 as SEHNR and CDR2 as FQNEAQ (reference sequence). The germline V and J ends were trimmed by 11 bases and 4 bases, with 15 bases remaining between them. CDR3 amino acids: CAGATGLGANVLTF. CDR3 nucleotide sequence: TGTGCCGGCGCAACAGGGCTAGGGGCCAACGTCCTGACTTTC.

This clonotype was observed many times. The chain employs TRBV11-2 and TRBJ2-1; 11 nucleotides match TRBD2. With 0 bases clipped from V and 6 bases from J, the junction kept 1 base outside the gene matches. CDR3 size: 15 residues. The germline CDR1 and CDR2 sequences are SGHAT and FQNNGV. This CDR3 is CASSLDSGRANEQFF. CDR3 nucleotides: TGTGCCAGCAGCTTAGATAGCGGGAGGGCCAATGAGCAGTTCTTC. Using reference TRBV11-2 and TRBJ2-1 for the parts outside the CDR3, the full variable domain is EAGVAQSPRYKIIEKRQSVAFWCNPISGHATLYWYQQILGQGPKLLIQFQNNGVVDDSQLPKDRFSAERLKGVDSTLKIQPAKLEDSAVYLCASSLDSGRANEQFFGPGTRLTVL.

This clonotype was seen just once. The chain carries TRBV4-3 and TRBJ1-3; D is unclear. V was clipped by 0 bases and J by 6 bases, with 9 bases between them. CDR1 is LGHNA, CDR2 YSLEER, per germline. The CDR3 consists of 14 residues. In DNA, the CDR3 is TGCGCCAGCAGCCAAGAGTCACACCAAAACACCATATATTTT. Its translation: CASSQESHQNTIYF.

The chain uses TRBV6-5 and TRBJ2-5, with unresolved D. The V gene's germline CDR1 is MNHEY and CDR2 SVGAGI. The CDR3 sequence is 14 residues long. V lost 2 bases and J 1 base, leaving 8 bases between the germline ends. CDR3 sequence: CASSYDLGQETQYF. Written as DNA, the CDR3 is TGTGCCAGCAGTTACGATCTGGGCCAAGAGACCCAGTACTTC.

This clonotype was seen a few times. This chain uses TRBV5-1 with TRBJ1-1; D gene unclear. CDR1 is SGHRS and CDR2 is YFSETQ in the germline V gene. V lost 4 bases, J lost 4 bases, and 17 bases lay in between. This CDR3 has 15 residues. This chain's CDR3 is CASSITASGSTEAFF. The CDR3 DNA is TGCGCCAGCAGCATTACAGCGTCTGGTTCCACTGAAGCTTTCTTT.

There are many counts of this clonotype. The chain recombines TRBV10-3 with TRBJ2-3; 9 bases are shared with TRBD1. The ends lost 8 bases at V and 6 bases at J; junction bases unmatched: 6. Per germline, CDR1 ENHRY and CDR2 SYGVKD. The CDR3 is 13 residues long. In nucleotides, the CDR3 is TGTGCCATCGGGACAGGGACTATGGATACGCAGTATTTT. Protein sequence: CAIGTGTMDTQYF.